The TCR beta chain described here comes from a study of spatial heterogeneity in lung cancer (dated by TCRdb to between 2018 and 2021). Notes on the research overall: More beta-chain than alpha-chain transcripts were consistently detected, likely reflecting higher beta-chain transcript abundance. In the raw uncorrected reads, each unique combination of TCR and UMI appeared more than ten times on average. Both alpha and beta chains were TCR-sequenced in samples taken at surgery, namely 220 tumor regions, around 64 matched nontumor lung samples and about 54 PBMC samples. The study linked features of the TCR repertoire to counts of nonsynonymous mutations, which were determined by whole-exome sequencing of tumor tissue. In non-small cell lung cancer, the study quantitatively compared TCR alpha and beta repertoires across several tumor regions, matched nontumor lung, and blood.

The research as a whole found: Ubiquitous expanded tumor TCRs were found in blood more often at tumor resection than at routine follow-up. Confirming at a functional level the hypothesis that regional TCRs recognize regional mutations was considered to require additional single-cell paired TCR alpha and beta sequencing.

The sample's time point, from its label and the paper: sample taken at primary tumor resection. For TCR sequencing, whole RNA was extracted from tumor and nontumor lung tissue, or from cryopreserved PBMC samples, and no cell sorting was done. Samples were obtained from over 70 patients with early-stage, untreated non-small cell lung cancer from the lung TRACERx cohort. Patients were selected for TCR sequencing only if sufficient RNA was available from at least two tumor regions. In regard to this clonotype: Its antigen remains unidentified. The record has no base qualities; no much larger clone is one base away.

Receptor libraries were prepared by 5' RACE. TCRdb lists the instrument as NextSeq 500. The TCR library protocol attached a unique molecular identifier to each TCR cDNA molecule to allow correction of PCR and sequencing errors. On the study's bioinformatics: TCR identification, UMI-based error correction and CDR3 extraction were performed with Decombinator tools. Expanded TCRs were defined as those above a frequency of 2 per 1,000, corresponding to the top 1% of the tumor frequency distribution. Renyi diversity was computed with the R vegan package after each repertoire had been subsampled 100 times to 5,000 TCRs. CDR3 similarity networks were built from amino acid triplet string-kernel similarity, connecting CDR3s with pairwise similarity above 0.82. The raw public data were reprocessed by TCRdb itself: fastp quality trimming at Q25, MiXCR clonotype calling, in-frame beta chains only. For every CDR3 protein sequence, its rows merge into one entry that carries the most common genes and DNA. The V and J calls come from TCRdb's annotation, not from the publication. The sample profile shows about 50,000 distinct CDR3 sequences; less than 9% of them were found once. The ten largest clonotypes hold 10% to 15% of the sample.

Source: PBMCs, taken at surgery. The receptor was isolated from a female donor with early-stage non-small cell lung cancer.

The DNA is TGTGCCAGCAGTTACGGGCAGTCCTACGAGCAGTACTTC. The encoded protein is CASSYGQSYEQYF. The sequence links TRBV6-5 to TRBJ2-7; there is no confident call for the D gene. Per the germline V gene, MNHEY is the CDR1 and SVGAGI is the CDR2. The V and J ends are trimmed by 2 bases and 1 base, leaving 6 bases between them. From its cysteine to its phenylalanine, the CDR3 spans 13 amino acids. Only the CDR3 part of the read is kept: 39 bases, read in frame from the first base.